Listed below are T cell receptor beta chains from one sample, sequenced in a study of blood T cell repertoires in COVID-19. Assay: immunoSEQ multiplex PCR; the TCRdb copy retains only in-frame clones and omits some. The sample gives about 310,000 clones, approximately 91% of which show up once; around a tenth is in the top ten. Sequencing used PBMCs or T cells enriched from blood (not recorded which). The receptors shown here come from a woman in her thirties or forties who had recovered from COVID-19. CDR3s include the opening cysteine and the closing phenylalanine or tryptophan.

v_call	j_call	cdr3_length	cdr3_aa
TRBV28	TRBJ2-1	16	CASSLGGAGPYNEQFF
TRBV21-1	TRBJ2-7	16	CASRLFRGPISYEQYF
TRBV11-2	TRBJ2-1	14	CASSSRMWENEQFF
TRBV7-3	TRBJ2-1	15	CASSRGLAGVNEQFF
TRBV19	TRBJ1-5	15	CASRVTGDTNQPQHF
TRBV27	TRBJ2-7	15	CASSYRDNQPYEQYF
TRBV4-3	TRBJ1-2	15	CASSQDRPGSYGYTF
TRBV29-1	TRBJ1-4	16	CSVEDGQGGANEKLFF
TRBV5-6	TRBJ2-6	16	CASSLRRGLGANVLTF
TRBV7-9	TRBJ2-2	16	CASSLTSGRAPGELFF
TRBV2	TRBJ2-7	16	CASSEALYGTTHEQYF
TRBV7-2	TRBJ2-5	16	CASSYRTRQNQETQYF
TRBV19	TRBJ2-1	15	CASSSLAGGYNEQFF
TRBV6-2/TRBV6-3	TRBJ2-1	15	CASSDDRSSYNEQFF
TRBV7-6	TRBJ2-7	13	CASSLEDSYEQYF
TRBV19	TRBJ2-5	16	CASSISAGTGQETQYF
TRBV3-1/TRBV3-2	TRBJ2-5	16	CASSQDFTSGQETQYF
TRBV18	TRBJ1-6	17	CASSPDLPGQGNSPLHF
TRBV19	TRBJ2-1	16	CASSNGGLAGSGEQFF
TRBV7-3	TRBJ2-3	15	CASSLSRTDSDTQYF
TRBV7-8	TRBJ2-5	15	CASSLRVAGGETQYF
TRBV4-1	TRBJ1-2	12	CASSLPGNGYTF
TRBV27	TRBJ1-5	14	CASSQGARNQPQHF
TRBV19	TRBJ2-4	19	CASSIGPLTGSLAKNIQYF
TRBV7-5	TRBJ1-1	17	CARSEPRDRDPGTEAFF
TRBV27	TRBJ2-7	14	CASSSGQGMREQYF
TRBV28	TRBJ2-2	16	CASSLGRGANTGELFF
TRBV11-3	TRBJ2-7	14	CASSFRTRRDEQYF
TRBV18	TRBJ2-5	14	CASSPLTGQETQYF
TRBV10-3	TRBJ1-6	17	CAISESTGTGRNSPLHF
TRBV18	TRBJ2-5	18	CASSPPRTGTIQQETQYF
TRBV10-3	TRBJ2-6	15	CAISDRSSGANVLTF
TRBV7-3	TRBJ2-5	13	CASSLREGETQYF